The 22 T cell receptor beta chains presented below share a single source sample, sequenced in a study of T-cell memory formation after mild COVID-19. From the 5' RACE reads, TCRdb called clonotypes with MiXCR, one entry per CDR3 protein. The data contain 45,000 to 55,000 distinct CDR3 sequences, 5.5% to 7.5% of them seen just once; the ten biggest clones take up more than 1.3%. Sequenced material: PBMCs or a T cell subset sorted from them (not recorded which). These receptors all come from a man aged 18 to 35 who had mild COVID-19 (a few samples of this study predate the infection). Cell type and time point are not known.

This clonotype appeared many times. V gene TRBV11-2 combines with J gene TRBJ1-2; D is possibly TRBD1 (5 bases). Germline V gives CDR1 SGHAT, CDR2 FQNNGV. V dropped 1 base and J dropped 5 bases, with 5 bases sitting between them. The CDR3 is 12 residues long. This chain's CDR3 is CASSLGGYGYTF. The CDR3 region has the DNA TGTGCCAGCAGCTTAGGGGGGTATGGCTACACCTTC.

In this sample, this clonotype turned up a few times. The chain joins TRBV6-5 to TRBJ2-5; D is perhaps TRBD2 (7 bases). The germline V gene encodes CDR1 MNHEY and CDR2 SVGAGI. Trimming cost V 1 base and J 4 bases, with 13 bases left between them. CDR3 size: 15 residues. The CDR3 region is CASSYLGGGRETQYF. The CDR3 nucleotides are TGTGCCAGCAGTTACTTGGGCGGGGGCCGAGAGACCCAGTACTTC.

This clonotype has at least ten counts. The CDR3 DNA sequence: TGTGCCAGCAGAGCGGGGGGCGCCACAGATACGCAGTATTTT. The encoded protein is CASRAGGATDTQYF. V gene TRBV7-3 combines with J gene TRBJ2-3, with 9 bases lining up with TRBD2. CDR3 length equals 14 residues. The germline CDR1 and CDR2 sequences are SGHTA and FQGTGA. The V gene end was trimmed by 6 bases and the J gene end by 2 bases; junction bases not matched to a gene: 3. Using reference TRBV7-3 and TRBJ2-3 for the parts outside the CDR3, the full variable domain is GAGVSQTPSNKVTEKGKYVELRCDPISGHTALYWYRQSLGQGPEFLIYFQGTGAADDSGLPNDRFFAVRPEGSVSTLKIQRTERGDSAVYLCASRAGGATDTQYFGPGTRLTVL.

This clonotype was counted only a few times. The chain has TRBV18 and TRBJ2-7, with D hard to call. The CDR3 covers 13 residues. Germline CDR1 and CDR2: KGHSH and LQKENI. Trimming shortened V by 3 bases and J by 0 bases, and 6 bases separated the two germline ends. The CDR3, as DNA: TGTGCCAGCTCACCTCCGAGCTCCTACGAGCAGTACGTC. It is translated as CASSPPSSYEQYV.

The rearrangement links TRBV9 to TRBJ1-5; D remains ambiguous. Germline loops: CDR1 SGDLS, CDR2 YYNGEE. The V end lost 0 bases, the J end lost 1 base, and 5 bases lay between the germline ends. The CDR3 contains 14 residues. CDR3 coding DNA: TGTGCCAGCAGCGTAGCTGGGAGCAATCAGCCCCAGCATTTT. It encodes CASSVAGSNQPQHF. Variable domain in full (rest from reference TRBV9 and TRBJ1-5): DSGVTQTPKHLITATGQRVTLRCSPRSGDLSVYWYQQSLDQGLQFLIQYYNGEERAKGNILERFSAQQFPDLHSELNLSSLELGDSALYFCASSVAGSNQPQHFGDGTRLSIL.

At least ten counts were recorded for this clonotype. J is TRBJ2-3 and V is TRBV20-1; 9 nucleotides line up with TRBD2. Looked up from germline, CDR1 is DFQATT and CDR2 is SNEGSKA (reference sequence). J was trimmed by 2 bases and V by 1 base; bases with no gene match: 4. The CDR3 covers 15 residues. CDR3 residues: CSARGPSGATDTQYF. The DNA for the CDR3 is TGCAGTGCTAGAGGTCCTAGCGGGGCCACAGATACGCAGTATTTT.

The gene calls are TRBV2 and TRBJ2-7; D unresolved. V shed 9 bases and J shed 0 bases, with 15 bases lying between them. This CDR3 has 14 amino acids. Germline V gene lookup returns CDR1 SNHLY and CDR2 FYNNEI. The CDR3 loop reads CASSSLTFSYEQYF. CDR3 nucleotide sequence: TGTGCCAGTTCCTCCCTGACATTCTCCTACGAGCAGTACTTC.

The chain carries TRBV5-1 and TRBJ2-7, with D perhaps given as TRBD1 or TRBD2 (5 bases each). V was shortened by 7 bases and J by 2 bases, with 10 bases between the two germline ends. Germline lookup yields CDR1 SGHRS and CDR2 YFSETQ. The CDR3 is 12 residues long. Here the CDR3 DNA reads TGCGCCAGCGGCTCGGGGCCCTACGAGCAGTACTTC. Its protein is CASGSGPYEQYF.

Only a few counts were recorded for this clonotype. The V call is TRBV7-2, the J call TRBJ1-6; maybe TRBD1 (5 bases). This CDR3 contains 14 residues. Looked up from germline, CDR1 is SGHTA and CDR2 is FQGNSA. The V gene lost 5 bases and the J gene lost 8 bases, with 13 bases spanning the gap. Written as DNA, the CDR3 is TGTGCCAGCAGCCCTGACAGAGGTTATTCACCCCTCCACTTT. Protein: CASSPDRGYSPLHF.

The CDR3 is CASSYSRQGAKKYF. In DNA form, the CDR3 reads TGTGCCAGCAGTTACTCGAGACAGGGGGCGAAAAAGTACTTC. The V gene is TRBV6-5, the J gene TRBJ2-7; 10 bases are shared with TRBD1. The CDR3 length is 14 residues. Germline V gene lookup returns CDR1 MNHEY and CDR2 SVGAGI. The J segment lost 11 bases and the V segment lost 0 bases, leaving 7 bases of the junction unmatched.

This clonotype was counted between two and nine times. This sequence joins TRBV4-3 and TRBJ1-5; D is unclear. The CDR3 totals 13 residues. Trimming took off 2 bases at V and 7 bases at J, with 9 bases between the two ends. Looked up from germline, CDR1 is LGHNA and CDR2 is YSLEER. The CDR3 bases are TGCGCCAGCAGCCAAAGGTTGGGGCAGCCCCAGCATTTT. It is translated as CASSQRLGQPQHF.

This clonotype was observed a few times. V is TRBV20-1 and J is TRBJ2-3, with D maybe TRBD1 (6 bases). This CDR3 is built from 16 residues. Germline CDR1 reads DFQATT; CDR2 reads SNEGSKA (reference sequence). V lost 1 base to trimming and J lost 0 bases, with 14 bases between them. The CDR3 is CSARGKRGSSTDTQYF. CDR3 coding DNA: TGCAGTGCTAGAGGGAAGAGGGGGTCTAGCACAGATACGCAGTATTTT.

The CDR3 DNA is TGTGCCTGGAGTGTCAGCCGGCGGAACACTGAAGCTTTCTTT. Residues: CAWSVSRRNTEAFF. The chain uses TRBV30 and TRBJ1-1; no clear D. CDR3 length equals 14 residues. From germline, CDR1 is GTSNPN and CDR2 SVGIG (reference sequence). V dropped 0 bases and J dropped 1 base, with 9 bases sitting between them.

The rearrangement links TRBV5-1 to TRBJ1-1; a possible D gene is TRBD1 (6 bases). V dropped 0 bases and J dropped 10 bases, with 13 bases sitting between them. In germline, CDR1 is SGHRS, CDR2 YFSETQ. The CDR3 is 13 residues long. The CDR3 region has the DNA TGCGCCAGCAGCTTGGAGGGGGACGTAAGAGCTTTCTTT. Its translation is CASSLEGDVRAFF.

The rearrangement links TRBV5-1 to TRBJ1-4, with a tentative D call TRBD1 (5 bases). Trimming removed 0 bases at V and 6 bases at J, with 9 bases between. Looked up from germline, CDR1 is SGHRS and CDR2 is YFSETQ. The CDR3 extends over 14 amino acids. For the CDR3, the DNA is TGCGCCAGCAGCTTGGGACAGAAAGATGAAAAACTGTTTTTT. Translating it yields CASSLGQKDEKLFF.

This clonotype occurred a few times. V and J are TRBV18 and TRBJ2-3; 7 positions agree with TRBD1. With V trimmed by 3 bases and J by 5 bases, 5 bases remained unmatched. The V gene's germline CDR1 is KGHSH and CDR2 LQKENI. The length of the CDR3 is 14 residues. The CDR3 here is CASSPTGAEDTQYF. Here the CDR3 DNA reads TGTGCCAGCTCACCCACAGGGGCGGAAGATACGCAGTATTTT.

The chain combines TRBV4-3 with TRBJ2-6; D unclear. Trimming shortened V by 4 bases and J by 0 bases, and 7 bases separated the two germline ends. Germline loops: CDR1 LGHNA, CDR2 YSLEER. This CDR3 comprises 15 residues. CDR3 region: CASSPRISGANVLTF. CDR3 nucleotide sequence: TGCGCCAGCAGCCCCCGAATCTCTGGGGCCAACGTCCTGACTTTC.

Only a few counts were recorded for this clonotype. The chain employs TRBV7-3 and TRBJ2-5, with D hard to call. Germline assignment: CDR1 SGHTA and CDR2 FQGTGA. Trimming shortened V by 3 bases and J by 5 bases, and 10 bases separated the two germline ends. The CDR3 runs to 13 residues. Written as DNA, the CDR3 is TGTGCCAGCAGCTTGGGCAGTGGGGAGACCCAGTACTTC. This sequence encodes CASSLGSGETQYF.

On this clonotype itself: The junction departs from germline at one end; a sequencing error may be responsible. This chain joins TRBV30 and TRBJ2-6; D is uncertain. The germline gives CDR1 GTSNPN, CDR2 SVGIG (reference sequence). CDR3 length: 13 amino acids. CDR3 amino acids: CAWSVRGVNVLTF. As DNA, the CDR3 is TGTGCCTGGAGTGTACGTGGGGTCAACGTCCTGACTTTC.

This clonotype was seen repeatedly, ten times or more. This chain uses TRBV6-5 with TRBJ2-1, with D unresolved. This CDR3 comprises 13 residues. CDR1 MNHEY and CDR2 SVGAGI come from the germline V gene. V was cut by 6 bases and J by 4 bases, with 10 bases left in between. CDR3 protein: CASRAVGYNEQFF. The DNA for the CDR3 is TGTGCCAGCAGGGCGGTGGGGTACAATGAGCAGTTCTTC.

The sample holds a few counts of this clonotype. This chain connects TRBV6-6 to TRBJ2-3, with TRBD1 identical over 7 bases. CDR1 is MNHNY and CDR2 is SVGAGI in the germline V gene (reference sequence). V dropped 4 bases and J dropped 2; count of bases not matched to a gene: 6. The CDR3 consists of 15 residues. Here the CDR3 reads CASSFTGVPTDTQYF. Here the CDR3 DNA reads TGTGCCAGCAGTTTTACAGGGGTCCCCACAGATACGCAGTATTTT.

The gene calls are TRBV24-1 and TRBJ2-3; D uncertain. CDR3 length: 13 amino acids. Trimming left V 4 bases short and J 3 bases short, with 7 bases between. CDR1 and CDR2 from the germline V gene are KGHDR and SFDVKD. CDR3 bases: TGTGCCACCAGTGACCGACTTACAGATACGCAGTATTTT. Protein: CATSDRLTDTQYF.